These 20 T cell receptor beta chains came from one sample sequenced in a study of Ad26.COV2.S vaccination and SARS-CoV-2 variants (dated by TCRdb to the early 2020s). Receptors were amplified or captured by the immunoSEQ multiplex PCR assay. TCRdb obtained this table from immuneACCESS and retained in-frame rearrangements with V and J assigned. These tables miss some clones; where compared with another copy, unresolved V genes account for less than half of the shortfall, and the remainder is unexplained. This sample holds some 290,000 clones; 86% were observed only once. The ten largest make up 1.9% of the sample. The treatment or condition label corresponds to: some 20 received Ad26.COV2.S at low or high dose, single or two shots; about 5 received placebo; per-sample allocation not given. For vaccine and placebo recipients, repertoires were sequenced using samples collected on day 63 after the first injection.

This specimen was peripheral blood, taken in a trial of Ad26.COV2.S vaccine versus placebo. The receptors stem from a person aged 18-65 years who received the Ad26.COV2.S COVID-19 vaccine or a placebo.

The chain is built from TRBV5-1 and TRBJ2-7; 10 nucleotides align to TRBD1. V gave up 5 bases and J gave up 1 base; unmatched junction bases: 3. In germline, CDR1 is SGHRS, CDR2 YFSETQ. The CDR3 is 14 amino acids. CDR3 in amino acids: CASSWDRGSYEQYF. The CDR3 DNA reads TGCGCCAGCAGTTGGGACAGGGGTTCCTACGAGCAGTACTTC.

The V call is TRBV19, the J call TRBJ1-2, with D possibly being TRBD1 (6 bases). The CDR3 is made up of 15 amino acids. The germline V gene encodes CDR1 LNHDA and CDR2 SQIVND (reference sequence). Deletions cut 2 bases from V and 5 bases from J, with 15 bases between. The CDR3 DNA follows: TGTGCCAGTAGTATACCCAGGGGTATTCTTTATGGCTACACCTTC. Its protein product is CASSIPRGILYGYTF.

This rearrangement joins TRBV7-2 to TRBJ2-2; perhaps TRBD1 as D (5 bases). The length of the CDR3 is 15 residues. The V end was cut by 3 bases, the J end by 1 base, with 9 bases between. Germline V gene data show CDR1 as SGHTA and CDR2 as FQGNSA. The CDR3 protein is CASSFSRVNTGELFF. CDR3 sequence (DNA): TGTGCCAGCAGCTTTTCCAGGGTGAACACCGGGGAGCTGTTTTTT.

V is TRBV25-1 and J is TRBJ2-5; D gene unclear. V dropped 3 bases and J dropped 0 bases, with 11 bases sitting between them. Germline V lookup: CDR1 MGHDK, CDR2 SYGVNS. This CDR3 is built from 15 residues. CDR3 region: CASSDNVGYQETQYF. For the CDR3, the DNA is TGTGCCAGCAGTGATAATGTGGGGTACCAAGAGACCCAGTACTTC.

The V gene is TRBV11-3, the J gene TRBJ2-7, with TRBD1 matching 9 bases. The CDR3 runs to 15 residues. Germline V gives CDR1 SGHNT, CDR2 YENEEA. J gave up 3 bases and V 0 bases, and 3 bases lay outside the gene matches. The CDR3 loop reads CASSLEGTGNYEQYF. CDR3 DNA sequence: TGTGCCAGCAGCTTAGAAGGGACAGGGAACTACGAGCAGTACTTC.

The gene calls are TRBV30 and TRBJ1-1; D not resolved. Trimming removed 3 bases at V and 4 bases at J, with 12 bases between. This CDR3 contains 13 residues. CDR1 GTSNPN and CDR2 SVGIG come from the germline V gene (reference sequence). CDR3 nucleotide sequence: TGTGCCTGGAGCGGATCCTGGGGCACTGAAGCTTTCTTT. Translated: CAWSGSWGTEAFF.

The rearrangement joins TRBV5-1 to TRBJ2-2; D remains ambiguous. Trimming removed 3 bases from V and 3 bases from J, with 15 bases in between. CDR3 size: 16 residues. Germline values: CDR1 SGHRS, CDR2 YFSETQ. The CDR3 loop reads CASSSSFSVYTGELFF. The CDR3 nucleotides are TGCGCCAGCAGCTCTTCTTTTTCTGTTTACACCGGGGAGCTGTTTTTT.

J is TRBJ1-6 and V is TRBV3-1 (or the pseudogene TRBV3-2); D might be TRBD1 (5 bases). Trimming removed 8 bases from V and 6 bases from J, with 11 bases in between. The CDR3 is 13 amino acids. Germline assignment: CDR1 LGHDT and CDR2 YNNKEL (reference sequence). The CDR3 DNA reads as TGTGCCAGCGCGGTCAGGGCTAATTCACCCCTCCACTTT. Its protein product is CASAVRANSPLHF.

V is TRBV10-3 and J is TRBJ1-2; no definite D call. The ends were cut back, 6 bases at V and 8 bases at J, with 16 bases in the middle. The CDR3 has 13 amino acids. Germline-derived CDR1 and CDR2 are ENHRY and SYGVKD. This CDR3 is CAISERGISGYTF. The CDR3 nucleotides read TGTGCCATCAGCGAGCGGGGAATTAGCGGCTACACCTTC.

This clone was seen a few times. CDR3 protein: CASSIGPTLNQPQHF. The DNA for the CDR3 is TGTGCCAGTAGTATAGGGCCGACCCTAAATCAGCCCCAGCATTTT. This chain links TRBV19 with TRBJ1-5; D not resolved. This CDR3 contains 15 residues. Trimming cost V 1 base and J 4 bases, with 11 bases left between them. Per germline, CDR1 LNHDA and CDR2 SQIVND (reference sequence).

The chain has TRBV7-6 and TRBJ2-3; D unresolved. Germline V gene lookup returns CDR1 SGHVS and CDR2 FNYEAQ. The CDR3 spans 12 residues. The ends were cut back, 3 bases at V and 10 bases at J, with 11 bases in the middle. The CDR3 sequence is CASSFPNSAQYF. The CDR3 region has the DNA TGTGCCAGCAGCTTCCCTAACAGTGCGCAGTATTTT.

The genes are TRBV6-6 and TRBJ1-1, with D maybe TRBD1 (6 bases). The V end lost 6 bases, the J end lost 4 bases, and 21 bases lay between the germline ends. The CDR3 consists of 16 residues. Germline CDR1 reads MNHNY; CDR2 reads SVGAGI (reference sequence). In DNA, the CDR3 is TGTGCCAGCAGCGTAGGGGTCTTAAGGGGGATCACTGAAGCTTTCTTT. Its translation: CASSVGVLRGITEAFF.

The sample holds one count of this clone. CDR3 nucleotide sequence: TGTGCCACCAGCAGAAAGGATACGCAGTATTTT. Its translation is CATSRKDTQYF. V and J are TRBV15 and TRBJ2-3, with D uncertain. Germline V gene sequence: CDR1 LNHNV, CDR2 YYDKDF (reference sequence). Trimming took 2 bases from V and 6 from J, leaving 3 bases between them. CDR3 size: 11 residues.

The V call is TRBV7-8, the J call TRBJ1-2, with a possible D match to TRBD1 (5 bases). This CDR3 spans 13 amino acids. The V end was cut by 1 base, the J end by 8 bases, with 11 bases between. The germline CDR1 and CDR2 sequences are SGHVS and FQNEAQ. The CDR3 bases are TGTGCCAGCAGCTTAGTGTTAGGGGAAGGCTACACCTTC. Translated: CASSLVLGEGYTF.

CDR3 sequence reads: CALFAGAKAFF. The DNA for the CDR3 is TGTGCCTTGTTCGCGGGGGCGAAAGCTTTCTTT. The V and J genes are TRBV30 and TRBJ1-1, with a tentative D call TRBD1 (6 bases). There are 11 residues in the CDR3. The V end lost 7 bases, the J end lost 9 bases, and 15 bases lay between the germline ends. Germline CDR1 reads GTSNPN; CDR2 reads SVGIG (reference sequence).

This chain connects TRBV5-1 to TRBJ1-6; 8 nucleotides align to TRBD1. The CDR3 has 15 residues. Germline V gene data show CDR1 as SGHRS and CDR2 as YFSETQ. V lost 3 bases, J lost 7 bases, and 6 bases stayed unmatched. CDR3: CASSSVDRVNSPLHF. In DNA form, the CDR3 reads TGCGCCAGCAGCTCGGTGGACAGGGTGAATTCACCCCTCCACTTT.

V and J are TRBV4-3 and TRBJ2-7; either TRBD1 or TRBD2 may fit D (6 bases each). The CDR3 totals 13 residues. Trimming pared 9 bases from V and 7 bases from J, leaving 19 bases between. The V gene's germline CDR1 is LGHNA and CDR2 YSLEER. The CDR3 coding sequence is TGCGCCAGAACCGGGACTCCGAGGGGGGAGCAGTACTTC. It codes for CARTGTPRGEQYF.

The chain has TRBV6-5 and TRBJ2-7; D is possibly TRBD1 (6 bases). Trimming cost V 8 bases and J 3 bases, with 20 bases left between them. Germline V lookup: CDR1 MNHEY, CDR2 SVGAGI. The CDR3 length is 15 residues. The CDR3 sequence: CASSKETGTSYEQYF. The CDR3 coding sequence is TGTGCCAGCTCCAAAGAAACAGGGACAAGCTACGAGCAGTACTTC.

V and J are TRBV19 and TRBJ2-2; D call uncertain. CDR1 LNHDA and CDR2 SQIVND come from the germline V gene (reference sequence). The CDR3 contains 15 residues. The V end was cut by 10 bases, the J end by 2 bases, with 17 bases between. The CDR3 coding sequence is TGTGCCACCACTCTCCCGAGAGGCAACACCGGGGAGCTGTTTTTT. Translated, it gives CATTLPRGNTGELFF.

The table lists this clone with a few counts. This chain uses TRBV2 with TRBJ2-7; D is unclear. Trimming removed 6 bases from V and 0 bases from J, with 3 bases in between. This CDR3 is 11 amino acids long. Germline V lookup: CDR1 SNHLY, CDR2 FYNNEI. In DNA form, the CDR3 reads TGTGCCAGCAGCCTCTCCTACGAGCAGTACTTC. This sequence encodes CASSLSYEQYF.